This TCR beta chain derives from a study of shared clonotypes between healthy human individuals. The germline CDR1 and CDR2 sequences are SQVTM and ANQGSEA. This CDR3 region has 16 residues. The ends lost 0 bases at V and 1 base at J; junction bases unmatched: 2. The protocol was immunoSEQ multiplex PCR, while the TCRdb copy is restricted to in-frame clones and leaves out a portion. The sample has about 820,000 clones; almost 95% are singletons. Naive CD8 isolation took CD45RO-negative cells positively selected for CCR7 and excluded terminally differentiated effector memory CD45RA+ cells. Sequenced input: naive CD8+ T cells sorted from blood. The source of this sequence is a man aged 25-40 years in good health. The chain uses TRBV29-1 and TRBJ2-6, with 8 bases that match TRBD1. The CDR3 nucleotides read TGCAGCGTTGAAGATAGGACAGGGTCTGGGGCCAACGTCCTGACTTTC. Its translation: CSVEDRTGSGANVLTF. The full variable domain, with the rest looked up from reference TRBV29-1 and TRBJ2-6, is SAVISQKPSRDICQRGTSLTIQCQVDSQVTMMFWYRQQPGQSLTLIATANQGSEATYESGFVIDKFPISRPNLTFSTLTVSNMSPEDSSIYLCSVEDRTGSGANVLTFGAGSRLTVL.